This TCR beta chain was profiled in a study of shared clonotypes between healthy human individuals. Germline V CDR1 and CDR2: SGHRS, YFSETQ. The CDR3 runs to 11 residues. V shed 2 bases and J shed 7 bases, with 3 bases lying between them. Only in-frame clones appear in the TCRdb table, and some are missing; sequencing was by immunoSEQ multiplex PCR. The sample holds some 900,000 clones; 60% to 85% are singletons and the top ten take roughly 1.5%. Every donor was a Caucasian adult from Nashville, Tennessee. Sample: memory CD4+ T cells sorted from blood. This sample's subset: CD45RA-negative fraction. This clonotype originated in a young man in good health. The J gene is TRBJ2-2, the V gene TRBV5-1; D unresolved. CDR3 loop: CASSFYGELFF. As DNA, the CDR3 is TGCGCCAGCAGCTTCTACGGGGAGCTGTTTTTT. Complete variable domain (other parts from reference TRBV5-1 and TRBJ2-2): KAGVTQTPRYLIKTRGQQVTLSCSPISGHRSVSWYQQTPGQGLQFLFEYFSETQRNKGNFPGRFSGRQFSNSRSEMNVSTLELGDSALYLCASSFYGELFFGEGSRLTVL.